One and the same sample provided the 21 T cell receptor beta chains below, sequenced in a study of T cell responses to AZD1222 COVID-19 vaccine. Assay: immunoSEQ multiplex PCR; the TCRdb copy retains only in-frame clones and omits some. The table lists 120,000 or so clones, 88% of them singletons. Sequenced here: peripheral blood, sampled on day 0 of AZD1222 vaccination. The source is an adult in good health.

The chain recombines TRBV7-8 with TRBJ1-1; the D is unclear. The length of the CDR3 is 15 residues. Germline values: CDR1 SGHVS, CDR2 FQNEAQ. The V gene lost 3 bases and the J gene lost 2 bases, with 13 bases spanning the gap. For the CDR3, the DNA is TGTGCCAGCAGCTTCAGCGGACGGCAAAACACTGAAGCTTTCTTT. Its translation: CASSFSGRQNTEAFF.

A single count supports this clone. This sequence joins TRBV12-5 and TRBJ1-3; D not certain. V was pared by 5 bases and J by 1 base, with 6 bases between. The CDR3 spans 13 residues. CDR1 is LGHNT and CDR2 is FRNRAP in the germline V gene. CDR3 nucleotides: TGTGCTAGTGGTCTGGATTCTGGAAACACCATATATTTT. Amino acid sequence: CASGLDSGNTIYF.

This clone is a singleton in its sample. V usage is TRBV4-1 and J usage is TRBJ2-2; TRBD2 matches at 14 bases. V was pared by 1 base and J by 4 bases, with 5 bases of the junction left unmatched. In germline, CDR1 is MGHRA, CDR2 YSYEKL. The CDR3 contains 18 residues. The CDR3 protein is CASSQAWGLAGVTGELFF. CDR3 in DNA: TGCGCCAGCAGCCAAGCTTGGGGACTAGCGGGAGTCACCGGGGAGCTGTTTTTT.

V is TRBV29-1 and J is TRBJ2-7; unclear D gene. The length of the CDR3 is 11 residues. Between the trimmed V and J ends, which lost 6 bases and 3 bases, there was a span of 9 bases. Germline V gene lookup returns CDR1 SQVTM and CDR2 ANQGSEA. The DNA for the CDR3 is TGCAGCGTACTCTCAGGCTACGAGCAGTACTTC. Translated: CSVLSGYEQYF.

This chain uses TRBV4-1 with TRBJ1-2, with a tentative D call TRBD1 (5 bases). V dropped 2 bases and J dropped 8 bases, with 12 bases sitting between them. CDR1 and CDR2 (germline): MGHRA, YSYEKL. This CDR3 is built from 13 residues. CDR3 protein: CASSQLTQGGYTF. The CDR3 DNA reads as TGCGCCAGCAGCCAACTAACCCAGGGAGGCTACACCTTC.

The rearrangement joins TRBV5-4 to TRBJ2-7, with 11 positions matching TRBD1. Germline V gives CDR1 SGHNT, CDR2 YYREEE (reference sequence). The CDR3 loop spans 15 amino acids. The J segment lost 5 bases and the V segment lost 9 bases, leaving 13 bases of the junction unmatched. The CDR3 is CATESPGQGEHEQYF. CDR3 bases: TGTGCCACTGAAAGCCCGGGACAGGGGGAACACGAGCAGTACTTC.

This sequence joins TRBV2 and TRBJ1-3; unclear D gene. V shed 6 bases and J shed 4 bases, with 16 bases lying between them. CDR1 and CDR2 (germline): SNHLY, FYNNEI. This CDR3 is built from 15 residues. This chain's CDR3 is CASRADPSHGNTIYF. For the CDR3, the DNA is TGTGCCAGCAGGGCCGACCCATCCCACGGAAACACCATATATTTT.

This chain links TRBV20-1 with TRBJ2-1; D is uncertain. Trimming pared 0 bases from V and 7 bases from J, leaving 4 bases between. The CDR3 is 11 residues long. From germline, CDR1 is DFQATT and CDR2 SNEGSKA (reference sequence). The CDR3 nucleotides read TGCAGTGCTAGAGAAGTTAATGAGCAGTTCTTC. Protein product: CSAREVNEQFF.

This chain joins TRBV19 and TRBJ1-5; 8 nucleotides line up with TRBD1. This CDR3 has 15 residues. The V gene's germline CDR1 is LNHDA and CDR2 SQIVND (reference sequence). V dropped 7 bases and J dropped 4; count of bases not matched to a gene: 9. Here the CDR3 reads CASKGGQGANQPQHF. The CDR3 DNA sequence: TGTGCCAGTAAAGGGGGCCAGGGGGCGAATCAGCCCCAGCATTTT.

The chain is built from TRBV12-3 or TRBV12-4 and TRBJ2-3, with unresolved D. CDR3 length: 12 residues. V dropped 6 bases and J dropped 2 bases, with 6 bases sitting between them. Here the CDR3 reads CASSSLTDTQYF. The CDR3 nucleotides read TGTGCCAGCAGCTCGCTCACAGATACGCAGTATTTT.

The genes are TRBV7-2 and TRBJ2-7; no clear D. Trimming shortened V by 5 bases and J by 7 bases, and 24 bases separated the two germline ends. CDR3 length: 16 residues. Germline values: CDR1 SGHTA, CDR2 FQGNSA. Here the CDR3 reads CASSPLRIVPLGEQYF. In nucleotides, the CDR3 is TGTGCCAGCAGCCCCCTCCGGATCGTCCCACTGGGGGAGCAGTACTTC. Full variable domain (rest looked up from reference TRBV7-2 and TRBJ2-7): GAGVSQSPSNKVTEKGKDVELRCDPISGHTALYWYRQSLGQGLEFLIYFQGNSAPDKSGLPSDRFSAERTGGSVSTLTIQRTQQEDSAVYLCASSPLRIVPLGEQYFGPGTRLTVT.

This rearrangement joins TRBV6-5 to TRBJ1-3; tentative D call: TRBD1 (6 bases). Trimming stripped 6 bases from V and 0 bases from J, with 12 bases between. Germline V gene lookup returns CDR1 MNHEY and CDR2 SVGAGI. The CDR3 totals 15 residues. CDR3 amino acids: CASSRDTVSGNTIYF. CDR3 in DNA: TGTGCCAGCAGCCGGGACACAGTCTCTGGAAACACCATATATTTT.

This clone was detected a few times. The chain couples TRBV19 to TRBJ2-1; the match to TRBD2 covers 13 bases. Germline V CDR1 and CDR2: LNHDA, SQIVND (reference sequence). Trimming removed 5 bases from V and 0 bases from J; junction bases left unmatched: 1. The CDR3 runs to 16 residues. For the CDR3, the DNA is TGTGCCAGTAGTCGGACTAGCGGGAGCTCCTACAATGAGCAGTTCTTC. Protein: CASSRTSGSSYNEQFF.

J is TRBJ2-2 and V is TRBV2, with a possible D match to TRBD1 (7 bases). The CDR3 is 13 residues long. CDR1 is SNHLY and CDR2 is FYNNEI in the germline V gene. Between the trimmed V and J ends, which lost 11 bases and 5 bases, there was a span of 15 bases. The CDR3 region has the DNA TGTGCCGGCGGGACAGAGATGACCGGGGAGCTGTTTTTT. This encodes CAGGTEMTGELFF.

This clone occurred once. V usage is TRBV5-4 and J usage is TRBJ2-7; D gene ambiguous. V lost 0 bases, J lost 6 bases, and 4 bases lay in between. The CDR3 spans 11 residues. Per the germline V gene, CDR1 is SGHNT and CDR2 is YYREEE (reference sequence). The CDR3, as DNA: TGTGCCAGCAGCTTGGAAGGCGAGCAGTACTTC. Protein sequence: CASSLEGEQYF.

The rearrangement links TRBV10-3 to TRBJ2-7; D is tentatively TRBD1 or TRBD2 (6 bases each). The CDR3 consists of 11 residues. Trimming shortened V by 9 bases and J by 4 bases, and 10 bases separated the two germline ends. Per germline, CDR1 ENHRY and CDR2 SYGVKD. For the CDR3, the DNA is TGTGCCATGAGGGGGGATTACGAGCAGTACTTC. It encodes CAMRGDYEQYF.

Comments on this clone: The same CDR3 arises from other DNA sequences in this sample as well. This chain uses TRBV6-5 with TRBJ1-1; D ambiguous. Germline lookup yields CDR1 MNHEY and CDR2 SVGAGI. The CDR3 has 12 amino acids. Trimming took off 6 bases at V and 0 bases at J, with 5 bases between the two ends. DNA for the CDR3: TGTGCCAGCAGCAGGTTGAACACTGAAGCTTTCTTT. This gives the protein CASSRLNTEAFF.

In this sample, this clone turned up once. The V gene is TRBV6-5, the J gene TRBJ1-5; perhaps TRBD1 as D (6 bases). Per the germline V gene, CDR1 is MNHEY and CDR2 is SVGAGI. With 2 bases removed from V and 4 bases from J, the gap between germline ends came to 9 bases. This CDR3 region has 14 residues. The CDR3 nucleotides are TGTGCCAGCAGTTACAAAGGGGGGAATCAGCCCCAGCATTTT. It is translated as CASSYKGGNQPQHF.

The V call is TRBV6-5, the J call TRBJ2-7; D gene ambiguous. The CDR3 loop spans 12 amino acids. The V and J ends lost 6 bases and 2 bases respectively, with 8 bases between them. Germline CDR1 and CDR2: MNHEY and SVGAGI. This CDR3 is CASRASTYEQYF. The CDR3 nucleotides are TGTGCCAGCAGGGCTTCAACCTACGAGCAGTACTTC.

The rearrangement joins TRBV19 to TRBJ1-2; D is possibly TRBD1 (6 bases). Germline V gives CDR1 LNHDA, CDR2 SQIVND (reference sequence). The CDR3 length is 14 residues. Trimming took 8 bases from V and 2 from J, leaving 15 bases between them. CDR3 in DNA: TGTGCCAGTGCCCCGACAGGCCAGAACTATGGCTACACCTTC. Its protein is CASAPTGQNYGYTF.

The chain's CDR3 is CASSVQGVGEQFF. The CDR3 DNA is TGTGCCAGCAGCGTTCAGGGAGTGGGTGAGCAGTTCTTC. The chain is built from TRBV9 and TRBJ2-1; D is tentatively TRBD1 or TRBD2 (5 bases each). V lost 2 bases and J lost 9, with 12 bases in between. The CDR3 length is 13 residues. The germline CDR1 and CDR2 sequences are SGDLS and YYNGEE. The full variable domain, with the rest looked up from reference TRBV9 and TRBJ2-1, is DSGVTQTPKHLITATGQRVTLRCSPRSGDLSVYWYQQSLDQGLQFLIQYYNGEERAKGNILERFSAQQFPDLHSELNLSSLELGDSALYFCASSVQGVGEQFFGPGTRLTVL.